This T cell receptor beta chain is drawn from a study of blood T cell repertoires in COVID-19. Profiling relied on immunoSEQ multiplex PCR, and the TCRdb table lists in-frame clones only, not all of them. This table holds about 250,000 clones, around 86% found once. There are 12 residues in the CDR3. Trimming took off 3 bases at V and 4 bases at J, with 6 bases between the two ends. The germline CDR1 and CDR2 sequences are LNHDA and SQIVND (reference sequence). Recovery among Cohort 3 donors was established by two negative PCRs, clearance, or symptom resolution. Specimen: PBMCs or T cells enriched from blood (not recorded which). The receptor comes from a woman aged 45 to 65 who had recovered from COVID-19. The chain uses TRBV19 and TRBJ1-1, with unresolved D. CDR3 coding DNA: TGTGCCAGTAGTATTGAGGCCACTGAAGCTTTCTTT. Its protein product is CASSIEATEAFF.